Sequencing of this T cell receptor (beta chain) was carried out in a study of tumor and adjacent non-tumor tissue in lung cancer. The wider study: Patients comprised over 9 adenocarcinoma, 2 squamous cell carcinoma and 1 small cell lung cancer. Samples averaged around 4 million productive TCRbeta reads each.

General observations from the study: Tumor repertoires had a smaller top 100 clone share than normal lung.

Germline-derived CDR1 and CDR2 are ENHRY and SYGVKD. CDR3 size: 13 residues. This clonotype has only a few counts. Its antigen is as yet unknown. This sequence may be a read error, since a much larger clone differs from it by one base. RNA was extracted from bulk tissue without any cell sorting. More than 3 cm separated this lung sample from the edge of the tumor. A modified ARM-PCR protocol with three rounds of nested PCR amplified TCRbeta. TCRdb analysed the multiplex PCR reads with MiXCR anew, one entry per CDR3 protein. The sample records 60,000 or so distinct CDR3 sequences, about 55% being singletons.

Sequenced input: distant non-tumor lung tissue. The origin of this receptor is a man between 65 and 79 years old with non-small cell lung cancer. The chain combines TRBV10-3 with TRBJ2-7; TRBD1 might be the D (5 bases). CDR3 loop: CAIRGKGPYERYF. CDR3 nucleotide sequence: TGTGCCATCAGAGGCAAGGGGCCCTACGAGCGGTACTTC.